These 2 T cell receptor beta chains came from one sample sequenced in a study of T cell repertoires in cytomegalovirus infection. These TCRs' antigens remain unknown. TCRdb reanalysed the reads using MiXCR and keeps one entry per CDR3 protein. Of a few hundred thousand distinct CDR3 sequences listed, roughly 46% were seen once; the top ten hold roughly two fifths. Sequencing used cultured PBMCs, obtained from culture after CMV antigen stimulation. Every receptor here comes from a human donor in good health (CMV status not recorded). Some clones in this sample may be carry-over from other donors' samples.

This clonotype was detected only once. Just one base apart from a much larger clone, this may be a read error. The chain combines TRBV7-6 with TRBJ1-5; D remains unclear. Germline lookup yields CDR1 SGHVS and CDR2 FNYEAQ. This CDR3 region has 15 residues. V was shortened by 0 bases and J by 6 bases, with 12 bases between the two germline ends. CDR3 sequence reads: CASSLAQAPSQPQHF. The CDR3 DNA is TGTGCCAGCAGCTTAGCTCAGGCTCCGAGTCAGCCCCAGCATTTT.

This clonotype is a singleton in its sample. The V gene is TRBV20-1, the J gene TRBJ2-1; 8 bases are a match to TRBD1. The CDR3 is 16 residues long. Germline V CDR1 and CDR2: DFQATT, SNEGSKA (reference sequence). Trimming cost V 0 bases and J 6 bases; bases outside gene matches: 10. CDR3 residues: CSARDPRRGQINEQFF. CDR3 coding DNA: TGCAGTGCTAGAGATCCCCGCAGGGGGCAAATCAATGAGCAGTTCTTC.